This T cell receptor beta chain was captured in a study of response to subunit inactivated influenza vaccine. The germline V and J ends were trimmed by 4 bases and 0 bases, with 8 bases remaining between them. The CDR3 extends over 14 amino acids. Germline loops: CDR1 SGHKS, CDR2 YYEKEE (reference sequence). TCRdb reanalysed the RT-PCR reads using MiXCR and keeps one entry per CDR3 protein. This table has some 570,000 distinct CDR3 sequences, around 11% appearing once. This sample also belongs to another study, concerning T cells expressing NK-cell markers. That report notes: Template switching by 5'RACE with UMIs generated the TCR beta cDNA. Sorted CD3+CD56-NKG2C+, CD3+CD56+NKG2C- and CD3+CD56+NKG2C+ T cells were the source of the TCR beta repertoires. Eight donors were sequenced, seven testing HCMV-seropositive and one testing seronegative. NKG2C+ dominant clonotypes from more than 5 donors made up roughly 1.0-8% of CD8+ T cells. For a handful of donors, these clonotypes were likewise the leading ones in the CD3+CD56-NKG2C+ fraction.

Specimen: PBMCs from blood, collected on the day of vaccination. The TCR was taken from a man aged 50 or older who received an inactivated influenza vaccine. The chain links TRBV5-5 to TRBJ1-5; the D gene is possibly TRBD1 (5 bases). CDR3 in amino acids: CASSAGYSNQPQHF. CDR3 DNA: TGTGCCAGCAGCGCAGGGTATAGCAATCAGCCCCAGCATTTT.